This T cell receptor (beta chain) originates from a study of OX40 agonist ivuxolimab in advanced cancers. Looking at the study overall: Mean age approximately 66 years, range roughly 20 to 85; roughly 80% male.

TCRdb keeps only in-frame clones here, not all; method: immunoSEQ multiplex PCR. The repertoire holds 90,000 to 100,000 clones, with 80% to 90% as singletons. Trimming removed 1 base from V and 0 bases from J, with 10 bases in between. CDR3 length equals 16 residues. CDR1 and CDR2 (germline): SGHDT, YYEEEE. The V and J genes are TRBV5-6 and TRBJ2-2; TRBD1 is a possible D gene (6 bases). This receptor was obtained from an adult with an advanced solid tumor such as melanoma, head and neck, liver or kidney cancer. The sample was CD4+ or CD8+ T cells sorted from blood, taken in a trial of the OX40 agonist ivuxolimab. The chain's CDR3 is CASSLFGTPNTGELFF. The CDR3 DNA reads TGTGCCAGCAGCTTGTTTGGGACACCGAACACCGGGGAGCTGTTTTTT.